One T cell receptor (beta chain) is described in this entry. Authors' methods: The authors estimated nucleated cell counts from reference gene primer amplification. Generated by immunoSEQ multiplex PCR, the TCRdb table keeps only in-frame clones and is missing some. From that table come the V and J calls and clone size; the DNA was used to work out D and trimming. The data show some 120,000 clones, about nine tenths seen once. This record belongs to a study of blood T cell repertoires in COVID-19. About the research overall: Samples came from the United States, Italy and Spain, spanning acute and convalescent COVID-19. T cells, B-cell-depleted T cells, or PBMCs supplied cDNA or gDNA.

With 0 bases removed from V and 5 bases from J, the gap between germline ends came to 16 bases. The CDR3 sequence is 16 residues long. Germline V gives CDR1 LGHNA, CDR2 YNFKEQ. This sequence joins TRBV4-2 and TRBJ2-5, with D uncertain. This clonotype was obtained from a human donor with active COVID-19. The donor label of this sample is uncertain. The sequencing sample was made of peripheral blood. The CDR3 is CASSQEGRLRDETQYF. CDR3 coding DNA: TGTGCCAGCAGCCAAGAGGGCAGATTAAGAGATGAGACCCAGTACTTC.